This record concerns one T cell receptor beta chain sequence. This sample was taken from a study of blood T cell repertoires in COVID-19. At the level of the study: Specimens from acute and convalescent COVID-19 originated in the United States, Italy and Spain. PBMCs, B-cell-depleted T cells, or T cells provided the cDNA or gDNA that made up the material.

V gave up 4 bases and J gave up 0 bases, with 11 bases separating them. The CDR3 covers 15 residues. Germline CDR1 SGHRS, CDR2 YFSETQ. In the source study's methods: Counts of nucleated cells, estimated from reference gene primer amplification, were obtained. TCRdb's table, derived via immunoSEQ multiplex PCR, lists solely in-frame clones and lacks some. The V and J calls and clone size come from that table; D and trimming were worked out from the DNA. The top ten hold 8.1% of the sample, which has about 91,000 clones, 88% seen once. The sequence came from a woman between 65 and 79 years old with acute or convalescent COVID-19. The chain joins TRBV5-1 to TRBJ2-1; possible D gene TRBD2, 6 bases. Source material: peripheral blood. This chain's CDR3 is CASSQTSTSYNEQFF. Written as DNA, the CDR3 is TGCGCCAGCAGCCAGACTAGTACCTCCTACAATGAGCAGTTCTTC.